Following are 17 T cell receptor beta chains from one sample sequenced in a study of blood T cell repertoires in COVID-19. Profiling relied on immunoSEQ multiplex PCR, and the TCRdb table lists in-frame clones only, not all of them. In the table there are over 400,000 clones, roughly nine tenths of which are singletons. Sequenced sample: PBMCs or T cells enriched from blood (not recorded which). Every receptor here comes from a woman aged 60-70 years who had recovered from COVID-19.

The rearrangement uses TRBV13 and TRBJ1-6; D gene uncertain. V dropped 1 base and J dropped 7 bases, with 14 bases sitting between them. The germline CDR1 and CDR2 sequences are PRHDT and FYEKMQ (reference sequence). The CDR3 is made up of 16 amino acids. CDR3 in DNA: TGTGCCAGCAGCTTAGAGAGGGATTTAAGGAATTCACCCCTCCACTTT. It specifies CASSLERDLRNSPLHF.

V is TRBV18 and J is TRBJ1-5; TRBD1 is a possible D gene (5 bases). Germline CDR1 reads KGHSH; CDR2 reads LQKENI. The V and J ends lost 2 bases and 3 bases respectively, with 11 bases between them. The CDR3 totals 15 residues. The CDR3 DNA follows: TGTGCCAGCTCACCATCGGGGGGTTTCAATCAGCCCCAGCATTTT. Protein product: CASSPSGGFNQPQHF.

This chain uses TRBV11-2 with TRBJ2-1, with 8 nucleotides matching TRBD2. Germline values: CDR1 SGHAT, CDR2 FQNNGV. J was trimmed by 5 bases and V by 5 bases; bases with no gene match: 5. The length of the CDR3 is 14 residues. The CDR3 sequence: CASSPRGANNEQFF. The CDR3 DNA reads TGTGCCAGCAGCCCGCGGGGGGCCAACAATGAGCAGTTCTTC.

The rearrangement links TRBV7-6 to TRBJ1-4; D possibly corresponds to TRBD1 (5 bases). This CDR3 spans 14 amino acids. V was shortened by 5 bases and J by 4 bases, with 11 bases between the two germline ends. From germline, CDR1 is SGHVS and CDR2 FNYEAQ. CDR3 in amino acids: CASSPGIRNEKLFF. DNA of the CDR3: TGTGCCAGCAGCCCAGGGATCCGTAATGAAAAACTGTTTTTT.

The V call is TRBV5-1, the J call TRBJ1-2; tentatively, D is TRBD1 (6 bases). CDR1 SGHRS and CDR2 YFSETQ come from the germline V gene. This CDR3 comprises 14 residues. Trimming stripped 3 bases from V and 7 bases from J, with 16 bases between. The CDR3 sequence: CASSSSTGPLGYTF. CDR3 bases: TGCGCCAGCAGCTCCTCGACAGGCCCCCTTGGCTACACCTTC. Full variable domain (missing parts from reference TRBV5-1 and TRBJ1-2): KAGVTQTPRYLIKTRGQQVTLSCSPISGHRSVSWYQQTPGQGLQFLFEYFSETQRNKGNFPGRFSGRQFSNSRSEMNVSTLELGDSALYLCASSSSTGPLGYTFGSGTRLTVV.

The genes are TRBV10-3 and TRBJ2-3; 11 nucleotides agree with TRBD2. The germline V gene encodes CDR1 ENHRY and CDR2 SYGVKD. V lost 2 bases to trimming and J lost 6 bases; unmatched junction nucleotides: 13. The CDR3 is 18 amino acids. CDR3 protein: CAISEQAPTSGGGDTQYF. DNA of the CDR3: TGTGCCATCAGTGAGCAGGCTCCTACTAGCGGGGGAGGCGATACGCAGTATTTT.

This chain uses TRBV9 with TRBJ2-7; TRBD2 agrees at 8 bases. J gave up 7 bases and V 0 bases, and 3 bases lay outside the gene matches. CDR3 length: 13 residues. Looked up from germline, CDR1 is SGDLS and CDR2 is YYNGEE. The CDR3 spells CASSVAGGGEQYF. In DNA form, the CDR3 reads TGTGCCAGCAGCGTAGCGGGGGGGGGTGAGCAGTACTTC.

V is TRBV3-1 (or the pseudogene TRBV3-2) and J is TRBJ1-2; D might be TRBD1 (6 bases). Germline V gene sequence: CDR1 LGHDT, CDR2 YNNKEL (reference sequence). The CDR3 runs 16 residues. Trimming took 0 bases from V and 5 from J, leaving 16 bases between them. CDR3 coding DNA: TGTGCCAGCAGCCAAGACCCAGGGGTCAGTCTTTATGGCTACACCTTC. It translates to CASSQDPGVSLYGYTF.

The chain combines TRBV2 with TRBJ2-1; 8 bases map to TRBD2. The length of the CDR3 is 17 residues. V was pared by 3 bases and J by 0 bases, with 7 bases of the junction left unmatched. The germline CDR1 and CDR2 sequences are SNHLY and FYNNEI. CDR3 sequence: CASSDLGGGSSYNEQFF. DNA of the CDR3: TGTGCCAGCAGTGATCTCGGGGGGGGAAGCTCCTACAATGAGCAGTTCTTC.

The J gene is TRBJ1-6, the V gene TRBV27; D possibly corresponds to TRBD1 (5 bases). The CDR3 contains 14 residues. V was trimmed by 3 bases and J by 9 bases, leaving 12 bases between them. CDR1 is MNHEY and CDR2 is SMNVEV in the germline V gene (reference sequence). CDR3 DNA sequence: TGTGCCAGCAGTTTCTGGGGGGATAGTTCACCCCTCCACTTT. This translates into CASSFWGDSSPLHF.

The chain uses TRBV19 and TRBJ1-3; D call uncertain. The germline CDR1 and CDR2 sequences are LNHDA and SQIVND (reference sequence). CDR3 size: 16 residues. The ends were cut back, 2 bases at V and 2 bases at J, with 13 bases in the middle. The CDR3 protein is CASSIWPAGTGNTIYF. The CDR3 region has the DNA TGTGCCAGTAGTATATGGCCAGCCGGGACTGGAAACACCATATATTTT.

CDR3 loop: CASSPWTPPNSPLHF. The CDR3 DNA reads TGTGCCAGCAGCCCGTGGACACCGCCAAATTCACCCCTCCACTTT. The chain couples TRBV5-5 to TRBJ1-6; a possible D gene is TRBD1 (5 bases). Germline assignment: CDR1 SGHKS and CDR2 YYEKEE (reference sequence). Trimming pared 4 bases from V and 7 bases from J, leaving 15 bases between. This CDR3 has 15 amino acids.

J is TRBJ1-5 and V is TRBV19; 7 bases line up with TRBD1. The CDR3 has 15 amino acids. Germline CDR1 and CDR2: LNHDA and SQIVND (reference sequence). V was pared by 6 bases and J by 2 bases, with 7 bases of the junction left unmatched. The CDR3 spells CASSPTGIGNQPQHF. CDR3 DNA sequence: TGTGCCAGTAGCCCGACAGGGATTGGCAATCAGCCCCAGCATTTT.

This rearrangement joins TRBV5-6 to TRBJ1-1; 8 bases agree with TRBD1. Germline V gene lookup returns CDR1 SGHDT and CDR2 YYEEEE. The V gene end was trimmed by 0 bases and the J gene end by 10 bases; junction bases not matched to a gene: 14. This CDR3 region has 16 residues. CDR3 sequence: CASSLGSLTGAFRAFF. The CDR3 coding sequence is TGTGCCAGCAGCTTGGGCTCGCTGACAGGGGCCTTCCGAGCTTTCTTT.

J is TRBJ1-1 and V is TRBV19; D perhaps matches TRBD1 (6 bases). CDR3 length equals 15 residues. V lost 4 bases to trimming and J lost 2 bases, with 14 bases between them. CDR1 and CDR2 from the germline V gene are LNHDA and SQIVND (reference sequence). The CDR3 loop reads CASSTFGGANTEAFF. CDR3 nucleotides: TGTGCCAGTAGTACCTTCGGGGGGGCAAACACTGAAGCTTTCTTT.

The rearrangement uses TRBV6-5 and TRBJ2-7; 8 bases fit TRBD1. V trimming: 4 bases; J trimming: 4 bases; junction bases outside the gene matches: 9. The CDR3 runs to 15 residues. The germline CDR1 and CDR2 sequences are MNHEY and SVGAGI. CDR3 sequence: CASSLGQALPYEQYV. CDR3 DNA: TGTGCCAGCAGTTTGGGACAGGCCTTACCATACGAGCAGTACGTC.

The chain carries TRBV6-5 and TRBJ1-1, with D maybe TRBD1 (6 bases). The length of the CDR3 is 13 residues. V shed 6 bases and J shed 6 bases, with 14 bases lying between them. The V gene's germline CDR1 is MNHEY and CDR2 SVGAGI. This CDR3 is CASRPQGGAEAFF. The CDR3 coding sequence is TGTGCCAGCAGGCCACAGGGAGGGGCTGAAGCTTTCTTT.